This T cell receptor beta chain was obtained from a study of T-cell reconstitution after alpha-beta-depleted transplantation in children. Study-level points and caveats: The main origin of T-cell counts and diversity one year after transplant was newly produced T cells. The study reportedly traced alpha-beta T cells about two months after transplant to several hundred expanded graft clones. In some patients, recipient T cells and intrathymic progenitors surviving conditioning explained high day-60 diversity.

The TCRbeta library incorporated unique molecular identifiers. MiXCR was run by TCRdb on the PCR reads, yielding one entry per CDR3 protein. The sample consists of about 70,000 distinct CDR3 sequences, roughly a tenth of them appearing once. Ten or more counts support this clonotype. Antigen: not known. Here the sequenced sample was PBMCs, taken before TCRalphabeta/CD19-depleted stem cell transplant. This sequence was found in a boy aged 5-17 years with acute myeloid leukemia, due to receive a stem cell transplant.

The CDR3 here is CASSQVRLGGYNEQFF. DNA for the CDR3: TGTGCCAGCAGCCAAGTAAGACTGGGGGGTTACAATGAGCAGTTCTTC. The chain links TRBV3-1 to TRBJ2-1; weak D call: TRBD2 (6 bases). V was trimmed by 1 base and J by 4 bases, leaving 14 bases between them. Germline V gives CDR1 LGHDT, CDR2 YNNKEL (reference sequence). The CDR3 runs to 16 residues.